The rows below give T cell receptor beta chains drawn from one sample of a study of T cell repertoires in ileal Crohn's disease. Profiled with immunoSEQ multiplex PCR; TCRdb holds only in-frame clones, not every one. The sample holds approximately 13,000 clones; nearly 80% are singletons and the top ten take 4% to 5%. Sequencing was carried out using ileal tissue. The receptors stem from an adult with Crohn's disease. Both conserved end residues are part of each CDR3. The D gene is left open where the match is weak. Not every row has a clone size; where given, it reads once, few, many or a size class.

J: TRBJ1-5; size: -; D: -; V: TRBV2; CDR3: CASRVREGNQPQHF; DNA: TGTGCCAGCAGAGTTAGGGAGGGCAATCAGCCCCAGCATTTT
J: TRBJ2-2; size: -; D: -; V: TRBV19; CDR3: CASSARVGTGELFF; DNA: TGTGCCAGTAGCGCACGGGTGGGCACCGGGGAGCTGTTTTTT
J: TRBJ2-1; size: -; D: -; V: TRBV11-1; CDR3: CASSRLGGAQQFF; DNA: TGTGCCAGCAGCCGTCTAGGCGGGGCGCAGCAGTTCTTC
J: TRBJ2-5; size: -; D: TRBD2; V: TRBV5-4; CDR3: CASRTSGGAYQETQYF; DNA: TGTGCCAGCCGGACTAGCGGGGGGGCTTACCAAGAGACCCAGTACTTC
J: TRBJ2-4; size: -; D: TRBD2; V: TRBV10-3; CDR3: CAISGTSGVKNIQYF; DNA: TGTGCCATCAGTGGGACTAGCGGGGTGAAAAACATTCAGTACTTC
J: TRBJ1-5; size: -; D: -; V: TRBV2; CDR3: CASSERRAGNQPQHF; DNA: TGTGCCAGCAGTGAACGGAGGGCTGGCAATCAGCCCCAGCATTTT
J: TRBJ2-5; size: -; D: -; V: TRBV28; CDR3: CASSLRVAPRETQYF; DNA: TGTGCCAGCAGTTTGAGGGTAGCGCCACGAGAGACCCAGTACTTC
J: TRBJ2-3; size: -; D: TRBD2; V: TRBV6-4; CDR3: CASSQGLAGTDTQYF; DNA: TGTGCCAGCAGTCAAGGACTAGCGGGCACAGATACGCAGTATTTT
J: TRBJ1-3; size: -; D: -; V: TRBV15; CDR3: CATSRAGTPAGNTIYF; DNA: TGTGCCACCAGCAGAGCTGGGACACCAGCTGGAAACACCATATATTTT
J: TRBJ2-7; size: -; D: TRBD1; V: TRBV6-5; CDR3: CASWDRVYEQYF; DNA: TGTGCCAGTTGGGACAGGGTCTACGAGCAGTACTTC
J: TRBJ2-1; size: -; D: TRBD1; V: TRBV23-1; CDR3: CASSQSTGPYNEQFF; DNA: TGCGCCAGCAGTCAATCGACAGGGCCCTACAATGAGCAGTTCTTC
J: TRBJ1-4; size: -; D: TRBD1; V: TRBV28; CDR3: CASSTQGANEKLFF; DNA: TGTGCCAGCAGTACACAGGGGGCTAATGAAAAACTGTTTTTT
J: TRBJ1-1; size: -; D: -; V: TRBV2; CDR3: CASSEQAYTEAFF; DNA: TGTGCCAGCAGTGAACAGGCATACACTGAAGCTTTCTTT
J: TRBJ2-3; size: -; D: TRBD2; V: TRBV18; CDR3: CASSPPTSGAADTQYF; DNA: TGTGCCAGCTCACCACCCACTAGCGGGGCCGCAGATACGCAGTATTTT
J: TRBJ1-5; size: -; D: -; V: TRBV11-3; CDR3: CASSSPKKQGYSNQPQHF; DNA: TGTGCCAGCAGCTCACCTAAAAAACAGGGATATAGCAATCAGCCCCAGCATTTT
J: TRBJ2-2; size: -; D: -; V: TRBV5-6; CDR3: CASSLRDSTGELFF; DNA: TGTGCCAGCAGCCTCCGGGACTCCACCGGGGAGCTGTTTTTT
J: TRBJ1-2; size: -; D: -; V: TRBV20-1; CDR3: CSARAVRGYTF; DNA: TGCAGTGCTAGAGCAGTCCGCGGCTACACCTTC
J: TRBJ2-1; size: -; D: TRBD2; V: TRBV6-4; CDR3: CASSEGGGATEQFF; DNA: TGTGCCAGCAGCGAGGGCGGGGGGGCAACTGAGCAGTTCTTC
J: TRBJ2-5; size: -; D: TRBD2; V: TRBV5-8; CDR3: CASSYGGTSGEETQYF; DNA: TGTGCCAGCAGCTACGGCGGAACTAGCGGGGAAGAGACCCAGTACTTC
J: TRBJ1-4; size: -; D: TRBD1; V: TRBV15; CDR3: CATSRPDRAEKLFF; DNA: TGTGCCACCAGCAGACCAGACAGGGCTGAAAAACTGTTTTTT
J: TRBJ2-7; size: -; D: TRBD1; V: TRBV27; CDR3: CASSGRDRGYEQYF; DNA: TGTGCCAGCAGTGGCCGGGACAGGGGTTACGAGCAGTACTTC
J: TRBJ1-1; size: -; D: TRBD1; V: TRBV27; CDR3: CASSSRQGAPGTEAFF; DNA: TGTGCCAGCAGTTCTCGACAGGGGGCCCCGGGCACTGAAGCTTTCTTT
J: TRBJ2-7; size: -; D: -; V: TRBV5-1; CDR3: CASSLAHGAYEQYF; DNA: TGCGCCAGCAGCTTGGCTCACGGAGCCTACGAGCAGTACTTC
J: TRBJ1-2; size: few; D: TRBD1; V: TRBV27; CDR3: CASSRGQGAGPDGYTF; DNA: TGTGCCAGCAGCCGGGGACAGGGGGCGGGCCCGGATGGCTACACCTTC
J: TRBJ2-7; size: -; D: -; V: TRBV5-4; CDR3: CASSLDRENSYEQYF; DNA: TGTGCCAGCAGCTTGGACAGGGAAAACTCCTACGAGCAGTACTTC
J: TRBJ2-7; size: -; D: TRBD2; V: TRBV2; CDR3: CASGGDGAVEQYF; DNA: TGTGCCAGCGGGGGGGACGGGGCCGTCGAGCAGTACTTC
J: TRBJ2-1; size: -; D: TRBD2; V: TRBV19; CDR3: CASSTGLAGGLSYNEQFF; DNA: TGTGCCAGTAGTACTGGACTAGCGGGGGGCCTCTCCTACAATGAGCAGTTCTTC
J: TRBJ2-1; size: -; D: -; V: TRBV7-2; CDR3: CASSPNRGGYEQFF; DNA: TGTGCCAGCAGCCCAAATAGGGGGGGCTATGAGCAGTTCTTC
J: TRBJ1-1; size: -; D: -; V: TRBV29-1; CDR3: CSVVQGMYTEAFF; DNA: TGCAGCGTTGTCCAGGGGATGTACACTGAAGCTTTCTTT